The clone carrying this T cell receptor beta chain was observed many times. Antigen: not known. The source material, RNA transcripts, was used to amplify TCR beta CDR3 regions. HTBI primers were employed in a first-round RT-PCR of the TCR CDR3. Via MiXCR, TCRdb re-called the multiplex PCR reads, giving one row per CDR3 protein. This repertoire shows hundreds of thousands of distinct CDR3 sequences, approximately 14% found once; its top ten account for roughly 10%. Per the germline V gene, CDR1 is MNHEY and CDR2 is SVGEGT. Losses at the gene ends were 2 bases for V and 0 bases for J; bases not matched to a gene: 6. This CDR3 comprises 17 residues. This record comes from a study of T cells in Graves' hyperthyroidism and ophthalmopathy. Study-level findings and limits: Blood samples included most of the expanded thyroid clonotypes exceeding 0.001. A model built on 13 V-J features separated ophthalmopathy from stable hyperthyroidism.

The V gene is TRBV6-2 or TRBV6-3, the J gene TRBJ2-7; the match to TRBD2 covers 11 bases. Sequencing input: blood. This TCR was sampled from a woman between 18 and 29 years old with Graves' hyperthyroidism. CDR3 amino acids: CASSYGTSGWSSYEQYF. The CDR3 DNA reads as TGTGCCAGCAGTTACGGGACTAGCGGCTGGAGCTCCTACGAGCAGTACTTC.